Below, 32 T cell receptor beta chains from the same sample are listed, as sequenced in a study of cytomegalovirus exposure and HLA in healthy donors. The PCR had 60 Vbeta and 13 Jbeta primers. Clones were read by immunoSEQ multiplex PCR, and TCRdb kept only the in-frame ones, dropping some. The sample consists of about 130,000 clones, 75% to 85% of them appearing once. Sequenced: PBMCs. These receptors originate from a middle-aged man in good health and CMV-seronegative.

V usage is TRBV5-6 and J usage is TRBJ1-4; TRBD1 agrees at 7 bases. The CDR3 contains 16 residues. The germline gives CDR1 SGHDT, CDR2 YYEEEE. The V and J ends lost 0 bases and 6 bases, in that order; junction bases with no gene match: 8. CDR3 coding DNA: TGTGCCAGCAGCTTGGTAACAGGGGCGGTCCATGAAAAACTGTTTTTT. Its protein is CASSLVTGAVHEKLFF.

J is TRBJ2-3 and V is TRBV9, with 9 bases lining up with TRBD2. This CDR3 contains 16 residues. Germline CDR1 and CDR2: SGDLS and YYNGEE. V trimming: 0 bases; J trimming: 1 base; junction bases outside the gene matches: 3. In DNA form, the CDR3 reads TGTGCCAGCAGCGTAGTTGGCGGGAGGGGCACAGATACGCAGTATTTT. This translates into CASSVVGGRGTDTQYF.

This chain's CDR3 is CASSLSRRASTDTQYF. The CDR3 bases are TGTGCCAGCAGCTTATCTCGGCGGGCTAGCACAGATACGCAGTATTTT. The gene calls are TRBV7-2 and TRBJ2-3, with D tentatively TRBD2 (5 bases). The CDR3 covers 16 residues. V lost 2 bases and J 0 bases, leaving 12 bases between the germline ends. In germline, CDR1 is SGHTA, CDR2 FQGNSA.

The chain combines TRBV2 with TRBJ2-5, with 12 bases fitting TRBD2. The J call may be mistaken, given a closer DNA end match to TRBJ2-7. Germline CDR1 reads SNHLY; CDR2 reads FYNNEI. CDR3 length: 19 amino acids. The CDR3 DNA reads as TGTGCCAGCAGTTCGATACGGACTAGCGGGGCCCCCTTCCCCTACGAGCAGTACTTC. It specifies CASSSIRTSGAPFPYEQYF.

CDR3 sequence: CASRGTGRDTEAFF. For the CDR3, the DNA is TGTGCCAGCAGGGGGACAGGGAGGGACACTGAAGCTTTCTTT. The chain carries TRBV6-5 and TRBJ1-1, with TRBD1 matching 9 bases. V lost 6 bases and J lost 3; bases outside the gene matches: 5. The CDR3 consists of 14 residues. From germline, CDR1 is MNHEY and CDR2 SVGAGI.

J is TRBJ2-1 and V is TRBV4-1; possible D gene TRBD2, 6 bases. Germline loops: CDR1 MGHRA, CDR2 YSYEKL. The CDR3 loop spans 16 amino acids. V gave up 4 bases and J gave up 1 base, with 14 bases separating them. The CDR3 DNA reads as TGCGCCAGCAGCCCAATAGAAGGGAGGTCCTACAATGAGCAGTTCTTC. It specifies CASSPIEGRSYNEQFF.

This clone was detected only a few times. J is TRBJ2-2 and V is TRBV28, with a weak D call TRBD1 (6 bases). Germline values: CDR1 MDHEN, CDR2 SYDVKM. CDR3 length: 13 amino acids. The ends were cut back, 3 bases at V and 7 bases at J, with 9 bases in the middle. This chain's CDR3 is CASSFRGGGELFF. The CDR3 DNA follows: TGTGCCAGCAGTTTCAGGGGCGGCGGGGAGCTGTTTTTT.

In regard to this clone: The junction does not match germline at one end; this may be a read error. The chain uses TRBV19 and TRBJ1-5; TRBD1 is a possible D gene (6 bases). There are 13 residues in the CDR3. Germline CDR1 LNHDA, CDR2 SQIVND (reference sequence). This chain's CDR3 is CASSTPQSGGLNF. For the CDR3, the DNA is TGTGCCAGTAGTACCCCGCAATCGGGGGGCCTCAATTTT.

This chain joins TRBV28 and TRBJ2-5; TRBD2 agrees at 13 bases. Germline trimming cut 3 bases from V and 2 bases from J; bases unmatched to any gene: 3. CDR3 length: 16 amino acids. From germline, CDR1 is MDHEN and CDR2 SYDVKM. The CDR3 DNA is TGTGCCAGCAGTTTCGAGGGACTAGCGGGACAAGAGACCCAGTACTTC. Protein sequence: CASSFEGLAGQETQYF.

V and J are TRBV10-3 and TRBJ1-5; D unresolved. The germline V and J ends were trimmed by 0 bases and 5 bases, with 2 bases remaining between them. CDR3 length: 12 amino acids. CDR1 is ENHRY and CDR2 is SYGVKD in the germline V gene. The CDR3 region is CAISESDQPQHF. As DNA, the CDR3 is TGTGCCATCAGTGAGTCCGATCAGCCCCAGCATTTT.

The V and J genes are TRBV28 and TRBJ2-1; 12 bases are a match to TRBD2. Germline V gives CDR1 MDHEN, CDR2 SYDVKM. V dropped 3 bases and J dropped 11; count of bases not matched to a gene: 8. This CDR3 is 15 amino acids long. Here the CDR3 DNA reads TGTGCCAGCAGTTTGGCGACTAGCGGGAGAGGGAAGCAGTTCTTC. Encoded protein: CASSLATSGRGKQFF. Drawing the rest from reference TRBV28 and TRBJ2-1, the complete variable domain is DVKVTQSSRYLVKRTGEKVFLECVQDMDHENMFWYRQDPGLGLRLIYFSYDVKMKEKGDIPEGYSVSREKKERFSLILESASTNQTSMYLCASSLATSGRGKQFFGPGTRLTVL.

This clone was recorded a few times. This chain connects TRBV27 to TRBJ2-7, with 8 nucleotides matching TRBD2. V was clipped by 9 bases and J by 1 base; unmatched bases: 5. The CDR3 is made up of 13 amino acids. Germline CDR1 MNHEY, CDR2 SMNVEV (reference sequence). The CDR3 DNA is TGTGCCAGTGCGGGAGGAACGTCCTACGAGCAGTACTTC. Protein: CASAGGTSYEQYF.

The gene calls are TRBV2 and TRBJ2-7; D perhaps matches TRBD1 (6 bases). This CDR3 contains 13 residues. The ends were cut back, 3 bases at V and 3 bases at J, with 9 bases in the middle. Germline assignment: CDR1 SNHLY and CDR2 FYNNEI. Here the CDR3 DNA reads TGTGCCAGCAGTGAGCCAGGGGTCTACGAGCAGTACTTC. Translation gives CASSEPGVYEQYF.

Notes on this clone: The sample holds other DNA sequences that translate to the same CDR3. The chain uses TRBV5-1 and TRBJ1-5; no clear D gene. The CDR3 has 14 amino acids. Germline CDR1 is SGHRS and CDR2 is YFSETQ. Trimming pared 4 bases from V and 1 base from J, leaving 9 bases between. DNA for the CDR3: TGCGCCAGCAGCCCCGGAGTGAGCAATCAGCCCCAGCATTTT. Its translation is CASSPGVSNQPQHF.

This sequence joins TRBV5-6 and TRBJ1-2, with unresolved D. The CDR3 length is 11 residues. The germline CDR1 and CDR2 sequences are SGHDT and YYEEEE. Trimming took 2 bases from V and 7 from J, leaving 6 bases between them. CDR3 in DNA: TGTGCCAGCAGCTTCGGTGGTGGCTACACCTTC. Protein sequence: CASSFGGGYTF.

The chain carries TRBV28 and TRBJ1-2; TRBD1 matches at 7 bases. Germline V gene sequence: CDR1 MDHEN, CDR2 SYDVKM. V lost 8 bases, J lost 7 bases, and 7 bases stayed unmatched. This CDR3 is 12 amino acids long. CDR3 region: CASDSQGFGYTF. CDR3 in DNA: TGTGCCAGCGACTCACAGGGGTTTGGCTACACCTTC.

This clone was seen a few times. CDR3 DNA: TGTGCCAGCAGGACCGGACAGACCTACGAGCAGTACTTC. Residues: CASRTGQTYEQYF. The chain has TRBV28 and TRBJ2-7; possible D gene TRBD1, 6 bases. The germline CDR1 and CDR2 sequences are MDHEN and SYDVKM. The CDR3 length is 13 residues. Trimming pared 6 bases from V and 2 bases from J, leaving 11 bases between.

This clone has a single count. The V call is TRBV5-1, the J call TRBJ1-1; no firm D call. Trimming shortened V by 4 bases and J by 3 bases, and 16 bases separated the two germline ends. The CDR3 runs 15 residues. CDR1 is SGHRS, CDR2 YFSETQ, per germline. CDR3 amino acids: CASSPAGEVDTEAFF. The DNA of the CDR3 is TGCGCCAGCAGCCCGGCTGGGGAGGTAGACACTGAAGCTTTCTTT.

In this sample, this clone turned up once. The rearrangement uses TRBV19 and TRBJ2-3, with 7 bases matching TRBD2. Germline V lookup: CDR1 LNHDA, CDR2 SQIVND (reference sequence). The CDR3 has 16 residues. With 4 bases clipped from V and 0 bases from J, the junction kept 7 bases outside the gene matches. In DNA form, the CDR3 reads TGTGCCAGTAGTAAGAGCGGGGATTCTAGCACAGATACGCAGTATTTT. Amino acid sequence: CASSKSGDSSTDTQYF.

This clone was observed a handful of times. The chain has TRBV15 and TRBJ2-7, with a weak D call TRBD1 (5 bases). V shed 1 base and J shed 4 bases, with 17 bases lying between them. Germline CDR1 is LNHNV and CDR2 is YYDKDF (reference sequence). The CDR3 contains 16 residues. CDR3: CATSRGGAFNLYEQYF. The CDR3, as DNA: TGTGCCACCAGCAGAGGGGGCGCGTTTAACCTGTACGAGCAGTACTTC. Full variable domain (outside the CDR3, taken from reference TRBV15 and TRBJ2-7): DAMVIQNPRYQVTQFGKPVTLSCSQTLNHNVMYWYQQKSSQAPKLLFHYYDKDFNNEADTPDNFQSRRPNTSFCFLDIRSPGLGDTAMYLCATSRGGAFNLYEQYFGPGTRLTVT.

This chain connects TRBV5-6 to TRBJ2-5, with 10 bases matching TRBD2. The assigned J gene may be wrong: the sequence end matches TRBJ2-7 better. Germline loops: CDR1 SGHDT, CDR2 YYEEEE. There are 16 residues in the CDR3. This CDR3 is CASSLYSGRVSYEQYF. The CDR3 DNA reads TGTGCCAGCAGCTTGTACAGCGGGAGGGTATCCTACGAGCAGTACTTC.

This clone occurred a few times. V gene TRBV25-1 combines with J gene TRBJ2-7; TRBD1 agrees at 9 bases. This CDR3 is built from 15 residues. Germline lookup yields CDR1 MGHDK and CDR2 SYGVNS. Trimming took 5 bases from V and 4 from J; bases not matched to a gene: 9. The CDR3 coding sequence is TGTGCCAGCAGTACGACCGGGACAGGGCTTTACGAGCAGTACTTC. Translation gives CASSTTGTGLYEQYF.

The genes are TRBV5-1 and TRBJ2-7, with D uncertain. From germline, CDR1 is SGHRS and CDR2 YFSETQ. The CDR3 totals 13 residues. Trimming cost V 5 bases and J 1 base, with 10 bases left between them. The CDR3 is CASSSIDSYEQYF. The CDR3 coding sequence is TGCGCCAGCAGTAGCATAGATTCCTACGAGCAGTACTTC.

This chain joins TRBV5-1 and TRBJ2-5; TRBD2 matches 12 bases. V shed 4 bases, J shed 2 bases, and the junction held 6 bases outside the gene matches. CDR1 SGHRS and CDR2 YFSETQ come from the germline V gene. The CDR3 has 16 residues. The CDR3 loop reads CASSPQGTSGQETQYF. CDR3 in DNA: TGCGCCAGCAGCCCTCAGGGGACTAGCGGGCAAGAGACCCAGTACTTC.

The table lists this clone with a few counts. V usage is TRBV28 and J usage is TRBJ1-2, with D perhaps TRBD1 (6 bases). Germline V gene data show CDR1 as MDHEN and CDR2 as SYDVKM. The CDR3 is made up of 16 amino acids. Trimming left V 5 bases short and J 4 bases short, with 20 bases between. Written as DNA, the CDR3 is TGTGCCAGCAGTCCCTACCTCTACAGGGATAGCTATGGCTACACCTTC. Translating gives CASSPYLYRDSYGYTF.

This chain links TRBV18 with TRBJ2-3; tentative D call: TRBD2 (5 bases). CDR1 is KGHSH and CDR2 is LQKENI in the germline V gene. The CDR3 extends over 15 amino acids. V lost 0 bases, J lost 1 base, and 8 bases lay in between. The CDR3: CASSPPAGGTDTQYF. In DNA form, the CDR3 reads TGTGCCAGCTCACCACCCGCGGGCGGCACAGATACGCAGTATTTT.

The chain combines TRBV30 with TRBJ2-5, with D possibly being TRBD1 (6 bases). Trimming pared 0 bases from V and 4 bases from J, leaving 15 bases between. The CDR3 is 15 residues long. Germline lookup yields CDR1 GTSNPN and CDR2 SVGIG (reference sequence). The CDR3 sequence is CAWSVYRVSIETQYF. The CDR3 DNA reads TGTGCCTGGAGTGTTTACAGGGTTTCTATAGAGACCCAGTACTTC.

In its sample, this clone was seen a few times. The V gene is TRBV28, the J gene TRBJ2-7; 7 bases are shared with TRBD1. The J segment lost 2 bases and the V segment lost 3 bases, leaving 4 bases of the junction unmatched. The CDR3 runs 14 residues. CDR1 and CDR2 (germline): MDHEN, SYDVKM. Here the CDR3 DNA reads TGTGCCAGCAGTTTGTGGGACAGCACCTACGAGCAGTACTTC. Protein: CASSLWDSTYEQYF. The variable domain in full, with the rest retrieved from reference TRBV28 and TRBJ2-7, is DVKVTQSSRYLVKRTGEKVFLECVQDMDHENMFWYRQDPGLGLRLIYFSYDVKMKEKGDIPEGYSVSREKKERFSLILESASTNQTSMYLCASSLWDSTYEQYFGPGTRLTVT.

This chain joins TRBV10-1 and TRBJ2-5; the match to TRBD1 covers 7 bases. The V segment lost 8 bases and the J segment 1 base; nucleotides outside the gene matches: 13. This CDR3 comprises 16 residues. The germline CDR1 and CDR2 sequences are WNHNN and SYGVQD (reference sequence). CDR3 protein: CASAHRDSVFQETQYF. The CDR3 region has the DNA TGCGCCAGCGCCCACAGGGACAGCGTTTTCCAAGAGACCCAGTACTTC.

The gene calls are TRBV2 and TRBJ2-1; 9 bases align to TRBD1. CDR3 size: 14 residues. From germline, CDR1 is SNHLY and CDR2 FYNNEI. The junction had 6 bases not matched to a gene; V was cut back by 7 bases and J by 5 bases. The CDR3 loop is CASMAGTGNNEQFF. CDR3 DNA: TGTGCCAGCATGGCCGGGACAGGGAACAATGAGCAGTTCTTC.

The CDR3 coding sequence is TGTGCCAGCAGCTTGTCCTCGACAGGGGTAGGGACCCAGTACTTC. Translation: CASSLSSTGVGTQYF. V is TRBV5-8 and J is TRBJ2-5; 8 nucleotides agree with TRBD1. This CDR3 is 15 amino acids long. V lost 1 base and J lost 7; bases outside the gene matches: 9. From germline, CDR1 is SGHTS and CDR2 YDEGEE. The full variable domain, completed using reference TRBV5-8 and TRBJ2-5, is EAGVTQSPTHLIKTRGQQATLRCSPISGHTSVYWYQQALGLGLQFLLWYDEGEERNRGNFPPRFSGRQFPNYSSELNVNALELEDSALYLCASSLSSTGVGTQYFGPGTRLLVL.

The chain carries TRBV5-6 and TRBJ2-7; 7 nucleotides agree with TRBD2. Germline trimming cut 2 bases from V and 1 base from J; bases unmatched to any gene: 3. The CDR3 totals 14 residues. Germline V gives CDR1 SGHDT, CDR2 YYEEEE. CDR3 residues: CASSFGTTSYEQYF. The DNA for the CDR3 is TGTGCCAGCAGCTTCGGGACTACTTCCTACGAGCAGTACTTC.